This T cell receptor (beta chain) stems from a study of OX40 agonist ivuxolimab in advanced cancers. For the study in its entirety: The costimulatory receptor OX40 (CD134) was targeted by ivuxolimab, a fully human IgG2 agonistic monoclonal antibody. The paper reports the monotherapy dose-escalation portion (N of about 52 patients) of the phase I ivuxolimab trial. Peripheral TCRbeta sequencing was intended to test whether TCR sequence diversity was altered and clonal T-cell expansion was caused by ivuxolimab. Among the 52 dose-escalation patients, some 20 had hepatocellular carcinoma, 15 or so melanoma, 9 renal cell carcinoma and 9 head and neck cancer. In the dose-escalation cohort, roughly 80% of patients were male, and the mean age was approximately 64 years, with a range of 23 to 79. Patients were allowed to have had prior anti-PD-1, anti-PD-L1 or anti-CTLA-4 therapy, and roughly 40% of the dose-escalation patients had been treated with checkpoint inhibitors. Intravenous ivuxolimab was administered to patients every 2 weeks at six dose levels: 0.01, 0.1, 0.3, 1.5, 3 and 10 mg/kg. Partial responses occurred in three dose-escalation patients, of whom one had hepatocellular carcinoma and two had cutaneous melanoma.

The CDR3 measures 14 amino acids from cysteine to phenylalanine. The CDR3 DNA has 42 bases and is translated from base 1. Relative to germline, V is 9 bases shorter and J is 0 bases shorter, with 15 bases between their ends. CDR1 and CDR2 are read off the germline V gene as SGDLS and YYNGEE. The trial excluded patients who had a history of autoimmune disease or were on systemic immunosuppression. In every dose cohort, peripheral blood was drawn for TCR sequencing at baseline, cycle 4 day 1, and cycle 7 day 1. The samples were drawn from a first-in-human, open-label, multicenter phase I dose-escalation trial of ivuxolimab. The trial enrolled adults with locally advanced or metastatic head and neck squamous cell, hepatocellular, melanoma or renal cell carcinoma. Before TCR sequencing, CD4+ T cells and CD8+ T cells from peripheral blood were sorted into separate populations. The table lists this clone with a few counts. This clone's antigen is unknown. No base-level quality is on record; no much larger clone is a single base apart.

Genomic DNA was extracted from sorted cells for sequencing of the TCRbeta CDR3 region. The immunoSEQ Assay was used to sequence the TCRbeta CDR3 regions. The table was pulled from immuneACCESS by TCRdb, which kept in-frame rearrangements only. Such tables lose some clones; where checked, under half of the loss comes from unresolved V genes, and the rest has no known cause. The sample yields 20,000 to 25,000 clones; 65% to 85% were counted once. About 8.1% of the sample comes from the top ten. Overall study outcomes, separate from this receptor: After ivuxolimab, CD8+ T cells had more expanded clones than CD4+ T cells on average. Partial responders in the 0.1-3.0 mg/kg groups had among the lowest normalized peripheral clonal expansion, especially among CD8+ T cells. Low levels of normalized T-cell clonal expansion were also shown by some nonresponding patients. Antigen specificity was not determined for the clonally expanded peripheral T cells. Clonal expansion of both CD4+ and CD8+ blood T cells was observed from baseline to week 6 at doses 0.1 to 3.0 mg/kg.

Rearrangement joined TRBV9 to TRBJ1-1, and perhaps TRBD1 as D gene, on 5 matching bases. The sample consisted of CD4+ or CD8+ T cells sorted from blood, taken in a trial of the OX40 agonist ivuxolimab. The clonotype originates from an adult with an advanced solid tumor such as melanoma, head and neck, liver or kidney cancer. The sequenced DNA is TGTGCCACCAAGCCAGCAGGGATGAACACTGAAGCTTTCTTT. The translation is CATKPAGMNTEAFF.